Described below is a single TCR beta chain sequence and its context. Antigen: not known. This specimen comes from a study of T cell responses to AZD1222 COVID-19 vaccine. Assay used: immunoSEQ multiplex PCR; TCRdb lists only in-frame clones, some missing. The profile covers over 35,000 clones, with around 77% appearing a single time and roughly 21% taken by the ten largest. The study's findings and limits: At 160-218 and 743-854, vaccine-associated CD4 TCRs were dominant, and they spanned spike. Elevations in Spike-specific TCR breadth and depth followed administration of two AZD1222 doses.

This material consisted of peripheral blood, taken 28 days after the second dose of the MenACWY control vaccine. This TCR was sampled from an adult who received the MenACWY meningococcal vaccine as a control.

In DNA, the CDR3 is TGTGCCAGTAGTATTCAAGGAACCGGACGAGGCCAGCCCCAGCATTTT. Protein product: CASSIQGTGRGQPQHF. The V and J genes are TRBV19 and TRBJ1-5; D remains ambiguous. CDR1 and CDR2 from the germline V gene are LNHDA and SQIVND (reference sequence). The CDR3 spans 16 residues. The ends were cut back, 3 bases at V and 7 bases at J, with 19 bases in the middle.